This T cell receptor (beta chain) was identified in a study of blood T cell repertoires in COVID-19. Study overall: Sites across the United States, Italy and Spain contributed samples from acute and convalescent COVID-19. Sample material is recorded as cDNA or gDNA derived from T cells, B-cell-depleted T cells, or PBMCs.

In the authors' workflow: It was from reference gene primer amplification that nucleated cell counts were estimated. The protocol was immunoSEQ multiplex PCR, while the TCRdb copy is restricted to in-frame clones and leaves out a portion. V and J calls and clone size come straight from that table; D and trimming were deduced from the DNA. This sample has fewer than 250,000 clones, with roughly 80% found just once. J lost 7 bases, V lost 6 bases, and 10 bases had no gene match. The germline gives CDR1 MNHEY, CDR2 SVGAGI. The CDR3 is made up of 14 amino acids. The V and J genes are TRBV6-5 and TRBJ2-3, with 7 bases fitting TRBD2. This sequence originates from a woman aged 70-85 years with active or convalescent COVID-19. Sequencing was carried out using peripheral blood. CDR3 residues: CASSLEGGGYTQYF. The CDR3, as DNA: TGTGCCAGCAGCCTCGAGGGCGGGGGATATACGCAGTATTTT.